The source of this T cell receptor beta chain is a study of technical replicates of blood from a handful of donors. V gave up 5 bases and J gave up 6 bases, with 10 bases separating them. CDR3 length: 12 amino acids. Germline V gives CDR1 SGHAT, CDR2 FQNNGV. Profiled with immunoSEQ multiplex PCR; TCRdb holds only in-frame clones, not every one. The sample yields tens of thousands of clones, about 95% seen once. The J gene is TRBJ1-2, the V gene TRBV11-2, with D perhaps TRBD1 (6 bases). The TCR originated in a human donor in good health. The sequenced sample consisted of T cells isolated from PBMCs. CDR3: CASSPRGDGYTF. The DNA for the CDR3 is TGTGCCAGCAGCCCCAGGGGCGATGGCTACACCTTC.